This TCR beta chain was obtained from a study of graft-versus-host responses after intestinal transplantation. Study information: Each of the recipients got a multivisceral, liver-intestinal, or isolated intestinal transplant.

The germline gives CDR1 SGHNT, CDR2 YYREEE (reference sequence). J was trimmed by 0 bases and V by 1 base; bases with no gene match: 7. CDR3 length: 18 amino acids. To note about this clone: Its target is unknown.

The repertoire was sequenced with immunoSEQ multiplex PCR; TCRdb's copy has only in-frame clones and lacks some. The sample includes over 65,000 clones, approximately 89% seen only once; the top ten take 7.6%. The chain carries TRBV5-4 and TRBJ2-7; 13 nucleotides agree with TRBD2. The TCR was taken from a human donor who was the organ donor for an intestinal transplant. The input for sequencing was unstimulated CD8+ T cells sorted from spleen or lymph node cells, taken before transplant. CDR3 residues: CASSLWTSGSLFSYEQYF. CDR3 nucleotide sequence: TGTGCCAGCAGCTTGTGGACTAGCGGGAGCCTCTTCTCCTACGAGCAGTACTTC. Looking up the rest from reference TRBV5-4 and TRBJ2-7 gives the full variable domain: ETGVTQSPTHLIKTRGQQVTLRCSSQSGHNTVSWYQQALGQGPQFIFQYYREEENGRGNFPPRFSGLQFPNYSSELNVNALELDDSALYLCASSLWTSGSLFSYEQYFGPGTRLTVT.